The subject of this entry is one T cell receptor (beta chain). Its cognate antigen is unknown. Both 60 Vbeta primers and 13 Jbeta primers went into the PCR. Clones were sequenced by immunoSEQ multiplex PCR, and TCRdb holds only the in-frame ones, with some missing. This sample has under 150,000 clones, with about three quarters found just once. This record comes from a study of cytomegalovirus exposure and HLA in healthy donors. Regarding the study as a whole: Per a later analysis, HLA-associated TCR beta chains showed more clonal expansion than other, equally common TCR beta chains. Some highly shared sequence variants likely arose as a pipeline artifact. The authors assumed roughly uniform sequencing depth across donors for presence/absence analyses. Specificity for CMV antigens was confirmed in vitro for a few of the CMV-associated chains.

Trimming left V 1 base short and J 0 bases short, with 10 bases between. Germline V lookup: CDR1 MGHRA, CDR2 YSYEKL. CDR3 length equals 15 residues. The chain couples TRBV4-1 to TRBJ2-7; TRBD1 is a possible D gene (5 bases). The source is a man between 35 and 55 years old in good health and CMV-seropositive. The sample comprised PBMCs. CDR3 in DNA: TGCGCCAGCAGCCAAGTCCCAGGGCACTCCTACGAGCAGTACTTC. It specifies CASSQVPGHSYEQYF.